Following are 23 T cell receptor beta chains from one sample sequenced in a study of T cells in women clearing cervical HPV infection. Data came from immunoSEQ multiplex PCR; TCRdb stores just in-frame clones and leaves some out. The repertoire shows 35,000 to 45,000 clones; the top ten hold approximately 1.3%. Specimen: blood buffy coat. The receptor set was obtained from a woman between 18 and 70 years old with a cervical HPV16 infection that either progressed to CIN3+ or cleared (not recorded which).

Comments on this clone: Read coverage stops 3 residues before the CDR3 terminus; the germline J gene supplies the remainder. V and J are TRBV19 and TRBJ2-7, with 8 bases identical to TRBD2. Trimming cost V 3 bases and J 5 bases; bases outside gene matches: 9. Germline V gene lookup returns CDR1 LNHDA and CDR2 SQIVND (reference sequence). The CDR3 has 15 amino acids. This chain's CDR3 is CASSMSGLATHEQYF. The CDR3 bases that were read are TGTGCCAGTAGTATGAGCGGACTAGCCACCCACGAG.

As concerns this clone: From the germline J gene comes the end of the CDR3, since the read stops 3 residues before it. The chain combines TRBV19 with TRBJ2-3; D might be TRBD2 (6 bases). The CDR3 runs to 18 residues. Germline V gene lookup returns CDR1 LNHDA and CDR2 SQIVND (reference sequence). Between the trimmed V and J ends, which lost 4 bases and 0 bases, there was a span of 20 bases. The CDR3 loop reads CASSTKLRGTSSTDTQYF. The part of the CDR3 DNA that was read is TGTGCCAGTAGTACGAAACTTCGGGGGACCTCTAGCACAGATACG.

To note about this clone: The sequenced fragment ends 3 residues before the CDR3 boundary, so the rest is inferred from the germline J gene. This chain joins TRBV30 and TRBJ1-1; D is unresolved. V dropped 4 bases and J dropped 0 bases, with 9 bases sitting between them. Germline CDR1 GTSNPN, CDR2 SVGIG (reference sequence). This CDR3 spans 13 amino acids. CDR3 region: CAWITRMNTEAFF. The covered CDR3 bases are TGTGCCTGGATAACTCGCATGAACACTGAA.

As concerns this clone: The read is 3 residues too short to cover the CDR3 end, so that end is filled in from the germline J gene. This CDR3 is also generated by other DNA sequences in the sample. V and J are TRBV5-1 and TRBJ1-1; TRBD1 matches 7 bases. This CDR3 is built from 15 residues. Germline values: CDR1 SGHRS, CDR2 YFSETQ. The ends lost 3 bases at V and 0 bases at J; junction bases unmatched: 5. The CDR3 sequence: CASSSGTVLNTEAFF. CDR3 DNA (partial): TGCGCCAGCAGCTCCGGGACAGTCCTGAACACTGAA.

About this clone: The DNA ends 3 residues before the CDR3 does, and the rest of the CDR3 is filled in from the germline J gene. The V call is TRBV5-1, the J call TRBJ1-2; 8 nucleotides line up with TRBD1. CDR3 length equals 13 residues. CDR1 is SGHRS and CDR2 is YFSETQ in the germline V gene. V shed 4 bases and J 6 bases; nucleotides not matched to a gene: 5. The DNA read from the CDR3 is TGCGCCAGCAGCCCCAGGGGGCGGAATGGC. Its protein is CASSPRGRNG. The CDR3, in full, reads CASSPRGRNGYTF.

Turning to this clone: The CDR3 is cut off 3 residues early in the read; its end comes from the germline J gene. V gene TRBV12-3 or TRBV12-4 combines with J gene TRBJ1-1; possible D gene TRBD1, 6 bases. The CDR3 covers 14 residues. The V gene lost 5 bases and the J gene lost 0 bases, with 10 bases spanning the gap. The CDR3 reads CASSRDRLNTEAFF. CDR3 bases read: TGTGCCAGCAGTCGTGACAGGTTGAACACTGAA.

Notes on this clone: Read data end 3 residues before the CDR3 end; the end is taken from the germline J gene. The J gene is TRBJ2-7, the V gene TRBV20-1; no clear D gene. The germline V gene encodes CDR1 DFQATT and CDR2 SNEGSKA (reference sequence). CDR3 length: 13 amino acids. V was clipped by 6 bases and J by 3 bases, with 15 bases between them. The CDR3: CSAHQAGVYEQYF. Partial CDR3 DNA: TGCAGTGCCCACCAGGCCGGTGTCTACGAG.

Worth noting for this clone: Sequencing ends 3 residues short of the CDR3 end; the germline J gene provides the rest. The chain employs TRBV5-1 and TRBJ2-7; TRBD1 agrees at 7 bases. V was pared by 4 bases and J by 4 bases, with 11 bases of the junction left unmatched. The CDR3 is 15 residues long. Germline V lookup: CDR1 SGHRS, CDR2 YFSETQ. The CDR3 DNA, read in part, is TGCGCCAGCAGCAGAACCGGGACAGACTCTTACGAG. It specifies CASSRTGTDSYE. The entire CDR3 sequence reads CASSRTGTDSYEQYF.

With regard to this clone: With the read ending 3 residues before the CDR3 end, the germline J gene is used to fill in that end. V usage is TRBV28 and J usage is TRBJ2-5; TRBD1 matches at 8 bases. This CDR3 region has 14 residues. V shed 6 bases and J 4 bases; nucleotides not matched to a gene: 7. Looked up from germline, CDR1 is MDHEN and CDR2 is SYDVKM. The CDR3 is CASRQPGQGETQYF. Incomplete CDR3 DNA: TGTGCCAGCAGACAACCAGGACAGGGAGAGACC.

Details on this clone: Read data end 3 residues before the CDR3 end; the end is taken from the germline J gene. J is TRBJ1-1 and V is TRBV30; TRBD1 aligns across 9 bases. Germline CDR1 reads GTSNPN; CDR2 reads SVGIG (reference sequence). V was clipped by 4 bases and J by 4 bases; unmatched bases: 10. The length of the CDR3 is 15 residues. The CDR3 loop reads CAWILPGQGGTEAFF. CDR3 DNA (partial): TGTGCCTGGATCCTACCGGGACAGGGTGGCACTGAA.

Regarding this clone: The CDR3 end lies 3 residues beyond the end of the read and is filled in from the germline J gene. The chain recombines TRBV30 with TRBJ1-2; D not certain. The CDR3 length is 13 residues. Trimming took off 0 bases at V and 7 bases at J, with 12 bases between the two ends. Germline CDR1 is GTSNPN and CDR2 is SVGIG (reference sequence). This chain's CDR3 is CAWSVGYTRGYTF. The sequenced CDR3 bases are TGTGCCTGGAGTGTAGGGTACACCCGTGGC.

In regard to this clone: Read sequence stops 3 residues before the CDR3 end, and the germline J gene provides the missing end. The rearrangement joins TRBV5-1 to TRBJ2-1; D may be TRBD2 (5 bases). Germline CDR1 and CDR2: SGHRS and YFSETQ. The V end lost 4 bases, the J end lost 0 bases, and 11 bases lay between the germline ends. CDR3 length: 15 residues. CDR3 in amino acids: CASSLVASSYNEQFF. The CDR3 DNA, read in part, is TGCGCCAGCAGCCTCGTAGCGAGCTCCTACAATGAG.

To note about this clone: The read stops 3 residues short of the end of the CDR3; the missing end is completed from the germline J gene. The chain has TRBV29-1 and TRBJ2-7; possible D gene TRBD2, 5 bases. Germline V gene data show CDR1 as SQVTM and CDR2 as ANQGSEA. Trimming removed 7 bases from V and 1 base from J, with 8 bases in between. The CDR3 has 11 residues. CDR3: CSAGLSYEQYF. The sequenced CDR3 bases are TGCAGCGCTGGACTGTCCTACGAG.

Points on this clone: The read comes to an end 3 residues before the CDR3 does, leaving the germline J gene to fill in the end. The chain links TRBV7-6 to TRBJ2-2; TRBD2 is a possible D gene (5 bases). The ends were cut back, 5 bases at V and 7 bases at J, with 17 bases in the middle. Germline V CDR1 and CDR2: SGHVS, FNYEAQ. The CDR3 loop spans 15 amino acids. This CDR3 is CASSPPASRGGELFF. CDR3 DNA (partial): TGTGCCAGCAGCCCCCCGGCTAGCCGCGGCGGGGAG.

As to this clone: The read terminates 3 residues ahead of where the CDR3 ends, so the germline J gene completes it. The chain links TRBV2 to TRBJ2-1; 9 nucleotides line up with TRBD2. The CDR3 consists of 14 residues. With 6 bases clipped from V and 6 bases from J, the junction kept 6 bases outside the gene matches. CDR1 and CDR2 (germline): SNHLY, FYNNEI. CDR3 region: CASRVISGSNEQFF. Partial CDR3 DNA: TGTGCCAGCAGAGTGATTAGCGGGAGCAATGAG.

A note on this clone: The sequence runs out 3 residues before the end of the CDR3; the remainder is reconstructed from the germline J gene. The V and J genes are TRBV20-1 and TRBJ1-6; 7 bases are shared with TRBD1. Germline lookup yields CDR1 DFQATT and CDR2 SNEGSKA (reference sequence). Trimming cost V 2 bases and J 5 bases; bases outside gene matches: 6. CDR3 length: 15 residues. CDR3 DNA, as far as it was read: TGCAGTGCTAGACCAGGACAGGCGCATAATTCACCC. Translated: CSARPGQAHNSP. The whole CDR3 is CSARPGQAHNSPLHF.

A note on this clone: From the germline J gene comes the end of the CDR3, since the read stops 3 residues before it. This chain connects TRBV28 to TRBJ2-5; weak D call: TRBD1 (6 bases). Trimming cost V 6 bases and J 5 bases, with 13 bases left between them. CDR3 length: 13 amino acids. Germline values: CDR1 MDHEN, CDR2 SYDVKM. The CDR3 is CASSPDRRETQYF. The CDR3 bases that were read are TGTGCCAGCAGCCCGGACAGAAGGGAGACC.

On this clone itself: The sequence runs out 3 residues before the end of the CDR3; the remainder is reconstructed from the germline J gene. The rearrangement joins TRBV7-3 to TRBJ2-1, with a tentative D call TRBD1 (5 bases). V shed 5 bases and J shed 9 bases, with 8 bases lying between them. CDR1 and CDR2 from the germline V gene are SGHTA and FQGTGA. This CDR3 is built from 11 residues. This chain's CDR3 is CASSRGGEQFF. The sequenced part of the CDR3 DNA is TGTGCCAGCAGCAGGGGTGGTGAG.

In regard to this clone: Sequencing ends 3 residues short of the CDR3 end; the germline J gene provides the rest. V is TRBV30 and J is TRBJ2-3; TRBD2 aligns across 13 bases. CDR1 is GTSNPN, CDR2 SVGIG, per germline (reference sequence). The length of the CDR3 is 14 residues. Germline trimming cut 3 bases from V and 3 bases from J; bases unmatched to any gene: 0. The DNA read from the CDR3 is TGTGCCTGGAGACTAGCGGGGGGGACAGATACG. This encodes CAWRLAGGTDT. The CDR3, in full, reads CAWRLAGGTDTQYF.

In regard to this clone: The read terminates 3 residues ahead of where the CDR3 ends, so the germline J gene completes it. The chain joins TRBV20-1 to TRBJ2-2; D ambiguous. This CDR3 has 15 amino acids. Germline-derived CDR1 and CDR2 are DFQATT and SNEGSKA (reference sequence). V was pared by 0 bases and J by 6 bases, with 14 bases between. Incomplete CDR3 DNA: TGCAGTGCTAGAGATCTGGGCGATTCCGCCGGGGAG. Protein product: CSARDLGDSAGE. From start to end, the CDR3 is CSARDLGDSAGELFF.

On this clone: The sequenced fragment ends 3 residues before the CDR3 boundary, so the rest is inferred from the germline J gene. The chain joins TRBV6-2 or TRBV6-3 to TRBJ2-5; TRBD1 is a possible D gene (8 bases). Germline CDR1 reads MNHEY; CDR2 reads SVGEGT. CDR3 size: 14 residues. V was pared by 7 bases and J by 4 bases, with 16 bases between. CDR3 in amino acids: CASKTTGGVETQYF. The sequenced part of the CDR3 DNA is TGTGCCAGCAAAACTACAGGGGGGGTAGAGACC.

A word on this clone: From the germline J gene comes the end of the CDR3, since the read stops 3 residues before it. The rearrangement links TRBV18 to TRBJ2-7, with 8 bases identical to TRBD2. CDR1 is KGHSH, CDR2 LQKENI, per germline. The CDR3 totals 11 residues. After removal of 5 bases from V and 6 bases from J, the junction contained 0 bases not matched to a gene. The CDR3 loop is CASSGTSEQYF. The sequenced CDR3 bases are TGTGCCAGCTCAGGGACTAGCGAG.

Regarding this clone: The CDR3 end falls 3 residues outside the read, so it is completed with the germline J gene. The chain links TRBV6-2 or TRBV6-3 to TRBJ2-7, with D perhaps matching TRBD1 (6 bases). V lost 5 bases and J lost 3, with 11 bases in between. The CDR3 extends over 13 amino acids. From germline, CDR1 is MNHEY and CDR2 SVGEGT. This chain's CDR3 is CASSPGQFYEQYF. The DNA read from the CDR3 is TGTGCCAGCAGTCCGGGACAATTCTACGAG.